This paragraph reports one T cell receptor beta chain. This entry comes from a study of sequential checkpoint blockade in melanoma. Libraries were prepared by immunoSEQ multiplex PCR; TCRdb keeps only in-frame clonotypes and omits some of them. The sample contains around 25,000 clones, roughly four fifths of which appear only once. Germline assignment: CDR1 LNHDA and CDR2 SQIVND (reference sequence). Germline trimming cut 0 bases from V and 2 bases from J; bases unmatched to any gene: 3. The CDR3 is 17 residues long. Documented treatment: randomized to nivolumab then ipilimumab (arm A) or the reverse (arm B).

The TCR comes from a human donor with melanoma. The chain uses TRBV19 and TRBJ2-2; 10 nucleotides line up with TRBD2. This sample comprised CD8+ T cells sorted from blood (inferred from file names), obtained from a patient given nivolumab and ipilimumab in sequence. The chain's CDR3 is CASSIDSSGSNTGELFF. The DNA for the CDR3 is TGTGCCAGTAGTATAGATTCTAGCGGGAGCAACACCGGGGAGCTGTTTTTT.